The 31 T cell receptor beta chains presented below share a single source sample, sequenced in a study of shared clonotypes between healthy human individuals. The protocol was immunoSEQ multiplex PCR, while the TCRdb copy is restricted to in-frame clones and leaves out a portion. The sample lists about 1.5 million clones; 98% were seen once. Sequencing was carried out using naive CD4+ T cells sorted from blood. Documented subset: CD45RA+ positively selected. The source is a man aged 25-45 years in good health.

This clone has a single count. The V call is TRBV6-1, the J call TRBJ1-2; the D is unclear. The CDR3 is 15 residues long. Germline loops: CDR1 MNHNS, CDR2 SASEGT. Deletions cut 5 bases from V and 2 bases from J, with 15 bases between. The CDR3 loop is CASSSRHVGNYGYTF. The CDR3 DNA sequence: TGTGCCAGCAGTAGCCGACACGTAGGGAACTATGGCTACACCTTC.

V gene TRBV28 combines with J gene TRBJ1-2, with D unresolved. Trimming took 2 bases from V and 0 from J, leaving 10 bases between them. Germline V gives CDR1 MDHEN, CDR2 SYDVKM. CDR3 length: 15 residues. The CDR3 coding sequence is TGTGCCAGCAGTTTACCAGAAAAAGCTAACTATGGCTACACCTTC. This codes for CASSLPEKANYGYTF.

V is TRBV11-2 and J is TRBJ2-1; D is ambiguous. V lost 2 bases, J lost 3 bases, and 11 bases lay in between. This CDR3 comprises 15 residues. The germline gives CDR1 SGHAT, CDR2 FQNNGV. The CDR3 here is CASSLPGRNYNEQFF. In nucleotides, the CDR3 is TGTGCCAGCAGCTTACCGGGCAGGAACTACAATGAGCAGTTCTTC.

V gene TRBV7-9 combines with J gene TRBJ2-3; D is undetermined. V was clipped by 5 bases and J by 8 bases, with 11 bases between them. From germline, CDR1 is SEHNR and CDR2 FQNEAQ (reference sequence). The CDR3 is 12 amino acids. The CDR3, as DNA: TGTGCCAGCAGCGGCGATGTGGGTACGCAGTATTTT. This translates into CASSGDVGTQYF. The entire variable domain, with the rest obtained from reference TRBV7-9 and TRBJ2-3, is as follows: DTGVSQNPRHKITKRGQNVTFRCDPISEHNRLYWYRQTLGQGPEFLTYFQNEAQLEKSRLLSDRFSAERPKGSFSTLEIQRTEQGDSAMYLCASSGDVGTQYFGPGTRLTVL.

The J gene is TRBJ2-1, the V gene TRBV9; 8 bases are shared with TRBD1. Germline CDR1 is SGDLS and CDR2 is YYNGEE. This CDR3 is 15 amino acids long. V was clipped by 3 bases and J by 3 bases; unmatched bases: 5. The CDR3 reads CASSAPGQVYNEQFF. CDR3 DNA sequence: TGTGCCAGCAGCGCACCGGGACAGGTCTACAATGAGCAGTTCTTC.

The V call is TRBV2, the J call TRBJ1-5, with no clear D. V was shortened by 1 base and J by 2 bases, with 9 bases between the two germline ends. CDR3 length: 15 amino acids. Germline V gene data show CDR1 as SNHLY and CDR2 as FYNNEI. Here the CDR3 reads CASSEVNVGNQPQHF. In DNA form, the CDR3 reads TGTGCCAGCAGTGAAGTGAACGTCGGCAATCAGCCCCAGCATTTT.

V and J are TRBV11-3 and TRBJ1-1, with D maybe TRBD1 (5 bases). Germline CDR1 is SGHNT and CDR2 is YENEEA. This CDR3 is built from 15 residues. The V gene lost 4 bases and the J gene lost 4 bases, with 16 bases spanning the gap. The CDR3 protein is CASSWGGDGGTEAFF. The CDR3 DNA reads as TGTGCCAGCAGCTGGGGAGGGGATGGTGGCACTGAAGCTTTCTTT.

The V and J genes are TRBV28 and TRBJ1-2; no definite D call. CDR3 length: 12 amino acids. Per the germline V gene, CDR1 is MDHEN and CDR2 is SYDVKM. V was cut by 6 bases and J by 8 bases, with 13 bases left in between. The CDR3 bases are TGTGCCAGCAGCCCCGGAGAAAGGGGCTACACCTTC. The encoded protein is CASSPGERGYTF.

About this clone: Relative to the germline gene, one junction end is altered; a read error may explain this. The V gene is TRBV18, the J gene TRBJ2-5; D remains ambiguous. CDR3 size: 14 residues. Germline CDR1 reads KGHSH; CDR2 reads LQKENI. CDR3 protein: CASSPMPGQGTQYF. Here the CDR3 DNA reads TGTGCCAGCTCACCAATGCCTGGCCAAGGGACCCAGTACTTC.

In this sample, this clone turned up once. The chain combines TRBV11-2 with TRBJ2-1; the match to TRBD2 covers 7 bases. V was clipped by 3 bases and J by 7 bases; unmatched bases: 6. CDR1 SGHAT and CDR2 FQNNGV come from the germline V gene. This CDR3 is 14 amino acids long. CDR3: CASSFGGSFNEQFF. CDR3 DNA: TGTGCCAGCAGCTTCGGCGGGAGTTTTAATGAGCAGTTCTTC.

This clone was seen only once. CDR3 nucleotides: TGTGCCAGCAGCTTAGAAGTCCCGACAGGGCGATACGAGCAGTACTTC. Its protein is CASSLEVPTGRYEQYF. V gene TRBV11-2 combines with J gene TRBJ2-7, with 7 bases that match TRBD1. CDR3 length equals 16 residues. Germline V gives CDR1 SGHAT, CDR2 FQNNGV. V lost 0 bases and J lost 4; bases outside the gene matches: 9.

This rearrangement joins TRBV5-4 to TRBJ1-1, with D uncertain. V dropped 6 bases and J dropped 1 base, with 10 bases sitting between them. The CDR3 is made up of 13 amino acids. Per germline, CDR1 SGHNT and CDR2 YYREEE (reference sequence). The CDR3 DNA is TGTGCCAGCACCAACGCGGCGAACACTGAAGCTTTCTTT. Protein: CASTNAANTEAFF.

The chain is built from TRBV7-8 and TRBJ1-1, with D unresolved. Germline-derived CDR1 and CDR2 are SGHVS and FQNEAQ. This CDR3 comprises 15 residues. V lost 2 bases and J 2 bases, leaving 12 bases between the germline ends. CDR3 in amino acids: CASSLWERGNTEAFF. As DNA, the CDR3 is TGTGCCAGCAGCTTATGGGAGCGGGGTAACACTGAAGCTTTCTTT.

The chain has TRBV5-6 and TRBJ1-3; D ambiguous. V dropped 0 bases and J dropped 3 bases, with 10 bases sitting between them. CDR3 length: 15 residues. Germline CDR1 and CDR2: SGHDT and YYEEEE. CDR3 DNA sequence: TGTGCCAGCAGCTTGGTAGACATGATTGGAAACACCATATATTTT. This gives the protein CASSLVDMIGNTIYF.

The chain joins TRBV29-1 to TRBJ1-2; TRBD1 is a possible D gene (6 bases). Looked up from germline, CDR1 is SQVTM and CDR2 is ANQGSEA. V was pared by 3 bases and J by 4 bases, with 6 bases between. The CDR3 sequence is 11 residues long. DNA for the CDR3: TGCAGCGTTGAGACAGGCTATGGCTACACCTTC. Translating it yields CSVETGYGYTF.

The CDR3 loop is CASSVDREGTEAFF. DNA of the CDR3: TGTGCCAGCAGTGTTGACAGAGAAGGCACTGAAGCTTTCTTT. This sequence joins TRBV2 and TRBJ1-1; possibly TRBD1 for D (5 bases). The germline V gene has CDR1 SNHLY and CDR2 FYNNEI. This CDR3 region has 14 residues. Trimming cost V 4 bases and J 4 bases, with 13 bases left between them.

This chain connects TRBV13 to TRBJ1-2, with 9 bases fitting TRBD1. Germline assignment: CDR1 PRHDT and CDR2 FYEKMQ (reference sequence). The CDR3 is made up of 12 amino acids. Losses at the gene ends were 8 bases for V and 7 bases for J; bases not matched to a gene: 5. In nucleotides, the CDR3 is TGTGCCAGCTTGGGACAGGGAATTGGCTACACCTTC. This codes for CASLGQGIGYTF.

CDR3 loop: CAWRVRGWTGQYF. The DNA of the CDR3 is TGTGCCTGGAGAGTCAGGGGATGGACGGGGCAGTACTTC. The chain joins TRBV30 to TRBJ2-7, with D maybe TRBD1 (6 bases). CDR3 size: 13 residues. Trimming cost V 3 bases and J 9 bases, with 18 bases left between them. Germline V gene data show CDR1 as GTSNPN and CDR2 as SVGIG (reference sequence).

The chain is built from TRBV7-9 and TRBJ2-4; no reliable D call. CDR1 and CDR2 (germline): SEHNR, FQNEAQ (reference sequence). V lost 4 bases, J lost 5 bases, and 21 bases lay in between. The CDR3 is 17 residues long. The CDR3 loop reads CASSSLLRQDKQNIQYF. The DNA of the CDR3 is TGTGCCAGCAGCTCCCTTCTAAGACAAGACAAACAAAACATTCAGTACTTC.

The chain has TRBV11-2 and TRBJ2-5, with TRBD1 matching 11 bases. The ends lost 2 bases at V and 0 bases at J; junction bases unmatched: 5. The CDR3 totals 17 residues. CDR1 and CDR2 (germline): SGHAT, FQNNGV. The CDR3 sequence: CASSLSRDRGYQETQYF. The CDR3 DNA sequence: TGTGCCAGCAGCTTAAGCCGGGACAGGGGGTACCAAGAGACCCAGTACTTC.

The V call is TRBV18, the J call TRBJ2-1; TRBD2 agrees at 10 bases. The trim removed 3 bases at V and 1 base at J, leaving 6 bases unmatched. The CDR3 has 17 amino acids. Germline CDR1 KGHSH, CDR2 LQKENI. The CDR3 is CASSPTIAGGSYNEQFF. The CDR3 DNA reads as TGTGCCAGCTCACCGACAATAGCGGGAGGATCCTACAATGAGCAGTTCTTC.

This chain joins TRBV28 and TRBJ2-1; either TRBD1 or TRBD2 may fit D (5 bases each). Germline V gene sequence: CDR1 MDHEN, CDR2 SYDVKM. This CDR3 contains 9 residues. Written as DNA, the CDR3 is TGTGCAGTATGGGACGAGCAGTTCTTC. Protein sequence: CAVWDEQFF.

The rearrangement joins TRBV28 to TRBJ1-1, with D perhaps matching TRBD1 (5 bases). CDR3 length: 14 residues. From germline, CDR1 is MDHEN and CDR2 SYDVKM. Trimming took off 6 bases at V and 4 bases at J, with 15 bases between the two ends. CDR3 region: CASSKSGVGTEAFF. The CDR3 DNA reads TGTGCCAGCAGCAAATCGGGGGTAGGCACTGAAGCTTTCTTT.

The chain has TRBV19 and TRBJ1-5; D is uncertain. Germline-derived CDR1 and CDR2 are LNHDA and SQIVND (reference sequence). Trimming pared 7 bases from V and 6 bases from J, leaving 16 bases between. The CDR3 spans 14 residues. CDR3 amino acids: CASTPSGGVQPQHF. CDR3 coding DNA: TGTGCCAGTACTCCCAGTGGAGGTGTTCAGCCCCAGCATTTT.

This chain links TRBV4-2 with TRBJ2-7, with TRBD2 matching 8 bases. Unmatched junction bases numbered 9, after V lost 3 bases and J lost 2 bases. CDR1 LGHNA and CDR2 YNFKEQ come from the germline V gene. This CDR3 comprises 16 residues. CDR3 amino acids: CASSHPGLARTYEQYF. The CDR3 coding sequence is TGTGCCAGCAGCCATCCTGGACTAGCCCGCACCTACGAGCAGTACTTC.

V is TRBV10-3 and J is TRBJ2-1, with TRBD2 matching over 11 bases. The CDR3 extends over 14 amino acids. After removal of 6 bases from V and 4 bases from J, the junction contained 2 bases not matched to a gene. Germline loops: CDR1 ENHRY, CDR2 SYGVKD. The DNA for the CDR3 is TGTGCCATCAGGACTAGCGGGACTTACAATGAGCAGTTCTTC. The encoded protein is CAIRTSGTYNEQFF.

The chain uses TRBV7-2 and TRBJ1-1; D is perhaps TRBD1 (6 bases). CDR3 length equals 13 residues. Germline V gives CDR1 SGHTA, CDR2 FQGNSA. V dropped 10 bases and J dropped 4 bases, with 16 bases sitting between them. For the CDR3, the DNA is TGTGCCACCTCCTACAGGGCCCGCACTGAAGCTTTCTTT. Amino acid sequence: CATSYRARTEAFF. Based on the CDR3 plus reference TRBV7-2 and TRBJ1-1, the full variable domain is GAGVSQSPSNKVTEKGKDVELRCDPISGHTALYWYRQSLGQGLEFLIYFQGNSAPDKSGLPSDRFSAERTGGSVSTLTIQRTQQEDSAVYLCATSYRARTEAFFGQGTRLTVV.

The count of this clone is one. The chain carries TRBV4-1 and TRBJ1-5; D is possibly TRBD1 (6 bases). This CDR3 spans 17 amino acids. Trimming left V 1 base short and J 4 bases short, with 17 bases between. The germline V gene has CDR1 MGHRA and CDR2 YSYEKL. The CDR3 bases are TGCGCCAGCAGCCAAGTTGCGGGGGCTTGGGGGAATCAGCCCCAGCATTTT. It encodes CASSQVAGAWGNQPQHF.

The chain carries TRBV19 and TRBJ1-4; TRBD1 might be the D (5 bases). The V gene lost 3 bases and the J gene lost 6 bases, with 14 bases spanning the gap. This CDR3 has 15 amino acids. The V gene's germline CDR1 is LNHDA and CDR2 SQIVND (reference sequence). CDR3 amino acids: CASSMTRDRDEKLFF. The CDR3, as DNA: TGTGCCAGTAGTATGACTCGGGACCGAGATGAAAAACTGTTTTTT.

The chain links TRBV11-2 to TRBJ2-6, with 11 bases lining up with TRBD1. CDR1 and CDR2 from the germline V gene are SGHAT and FQNNGV. The CDR3 runs 19 residues. With V trimmed by 5 bases and J by 2 bases, 11 bases remained unmatched. In DNA form, the CDR3 reads TGTGCCAGCAGCAAGAGAACCGGGACAGGGGGTACTGGGGCCAACGTCCTGACTTTC. This encodes CASSKRTGTGGTGANVLTF. The variable domain in full, completed from reference TRBV11-2 and TRBJ2-6, reads EAGVAQSPRYKIIEKRQSVAFWCNPISGHATLYWYQQILGQGPKLLIQFQNNGVVDDSQLPKDRFSAERLKGVDSTLKIQPAKLEDSAVYLCASSKRTGTGGTGANVLTFGAGSRLTVL.

The chain couples TRBV7-3 to TRBJ1-1; D not resolved. This CDR3 spans 14 amino acids. Germline CDR1 reads SGHTA; CDR2 reads FQGTGA. Trimming shortened V by 1 base and J by 0 bases, and 6 bases separated the two germline ends. CDR3 DNA sequence: TGTGCCAGCAGCTTAAGCAGTGTGAACACTGAAGCTTTCTTT. Translation gives CASSLSSVNTEAFF. Combining the CDR3 with reference TRBV7-3 and TRBJ1-1 gives the whole variable domain GAGVSQTPSNKVTEKGKYVELRCDPISGHTALYWYRQSLGQGPEFLIYFQGTGAADDSGLPNDRFFAVRPEGSVSTLKIQRTERGDSAVYLCASSLSSVNTEAFFGQGTRLTVV.